This T cell receptor beta chain was recorded in a study of blood T cell repertoires in COVID-19. For the study at large: Sites in the United States, Italy and Spain provided acute and convalescent COVID-19 samples. PBMCs, B-cell-depleted T cells, or T cells provided the cDNA or gDNA that made up the material.

The CDR3 length is 11 residues. Trimming removed 6 bases from V and 7 bases from J, with 6 bases in between. Per the germline V gene, CDR1 is MDHEN and CDR2 is SYDVKM. Per the original methods: Estimation of nucleated cell counts relied on the amplification of reference gene primers. Sequencing used immunoSEQ multiplex PCR; TCRdb keeps in-frame clones, though not all of them. From that table come the V and J calls and clone size; the DNA was used to work out D and trimming. The sample lists 150,000 to 200,000 clones; about 89% were seen once. In this sample, this clone turned up a few times. The sample comprised peripheral blood. The rearrangement uses TRBV28 and TRBJ1-4; D is unresolved. The TCR comes from a man in his sixties or seventies with acute or convalescent COVID-19. The DNA of the CDR3 is TGTGCCAGCAGCCGGTTTGAAAAACTGTTTTTT. It yields the protein CASSRFEKLFF.